Below are 25 T cell receptor beta chains sequenced from a single sample in a study of T cell repertoires in cytomegalovirus infection. Their antigens remain unidentified. TCRdb passed the reads through MiXCR, listing each CDR3 protein once. The profile shows approximately 470,000 distinct CDR3 sequences, about two fifths of them singletons. The sequencing here drew on cultured PBMCs, taken from culture after CMV antigen stimulation. These receptors came from a human donor in good health (CMV status not recorded). Some clones in this sample may be carry-over from other donors' samples.

The J gene is TRBJ2-7, the V gene TRBV20-1; D tentatively fits TRBD1 or TRBD2 (5 bases each). CDR1 and CDR2 (germline): DFQATT, SNEGSKA (reference sequence). Trimming took 5 bases from V and 4 from J, leaving 21 bases between them. There are 15 residues in the CDR3. CDR3 nucleotide sequence: TGCAGTGCTCGGCTGGGGGTATCGCGGAGGTACGAGCAGTACTTC. Protein product: CSARLGVSRRYEQYF.

The chain uses TRBV7-2 and TRBJ2-1; D uncertain. Germline CDR1 SGHTA, CDR2 FQGNSA. Trimming stripped 5 bases from V and 5 bases from J, with 7 bases between. The CDR3 runs 12 residues. The CDR3 DNA reads as TGTGCCAGCAGCCTTAACGACAATGAGCAGTTCTTC. Amino acids: CASSLNDNEQFF.

This clonotype has at least ten counts. The chain recombines TRBV7-9 with TRBJ1-4, with 10 positions matching TRBD1. CDR3 length: 15 amino acids. Germline lookup yields CDR1 SEHNR and CDR2 FQNEAQ (reference sequence). J gave up 7 bases and V 5 bases, and 7 bases lay outside the gene matches. The CDR3 here is CASSTRTGGGEKLFF. The CDR3 DNA follows: TGTGCCAGCAGCACCAGGACAGGGGGAGGTGAAAAACTGTTTTTT.

J is TRBJ2-1 and V is TRBV7-8; tentative D call: TRBD2 (5 bases). V shed 2 bases and J shed 6 bases, with 11 bases lying between them. CDR1 is SGHVS, CDR2 FQNEAQ, per germline. CDR3 length equals 14 residues. As DNA, the CDR3 is TGTGCCAGCAGCTTAATGTCTAGCCTCAATGAGCAGTTCTTC. Protein sequence: CASSLMSSLNEQFF.

The rearrangement links TRBV15 to TRBJ1-1; a possible D gene is TRBD1 (6 bases). V lost 5 bases to trimming and J lost 11 bases, with 21 bases between them. The germline V gene encodes CDR1 LNHNV and CDR2 YYDKDF (reference sequence). CDR3 length: 14 amino acids. CDR3 DNA: TGTGCCACCAGCCCCTCCCGCAGGGAACAGGGTGCTTTCTTT. It translates to CATSPSRREQGAFF.

This clonotype showed up just a few times. The chain has TRBV7-6 and TRBJ2-5, with D tentatively TRBD2 (5 bases). This CDR3 is 14 amino acids long. V was cut by 0 bases and J by 2 bases, with 7 bases left in between. Germline V lookup: CDR1 SGHVS, CDR2 FNYEAQ. CDR3 residues: CASSLARRQETQYF. The CDR3 nucleotides read TGTGCCAGCAGCTTAGCGAGGAGGCAAGAGACCCAGTACTTC.

The chain combines TRBV6-1 with TRBJ1-5, with 9 bases fitting TRBD1. The CDR3 sequence is 18 residues long. CDR1 and CDR2 from the germline V gene are MNHNS and SASEGT. V shed 3 bases, J shed 5 bases, and the junction held 14 bases outside the gene matches. The CDR3 is CASSETDSGTGIDQPQHF. For the CDR3, the DNA is TGTGCCAGCAGTGAGACGGATTCCGGGACAGGGATCGATCAGCCCCAGCATTTT.

V gene TRBV4-1 combines with J gene TRBJ1-5; D is uncertain. The CDR3 contains 14 residues. The V gene's germline CDR1 is MGHRA and CDR2 YSYEKL. V was clipped by 1 base and J by 4 bases, with 8 bases between them. The DNA for the CDR3 is TGCGCCAGCAGCCAAGGGGTACAGAATCAGCCCCAGCATTTT. This sequence encodes CASSQGVQNQPQHF.

This clonotype was seen only once. J is TRBJ1-5 and V is TRBV12-3 or TRBV12-4, with TRBD1 identical over 10 bases. V dropped 6 bases and J dropped 7; count of bases not matched to a gene: 12. The CDR3 contains 16 residues. CDR3 in amino acids: CASRASGTGVIQPQHF. In nucleotides, the CDR3 is TGTGCCAGCAGAGCCTCCGGGACAGGGGTCATCCAGCCCCAGCATTTT.

The chain has TRBV4-2 and TRBJ2-3; D may be TRBD2 (6 bases). The V gene's germline CDR1 is LGHNA and CDR2 YNFKEQ. The CDR3 runs to 15 residues. V gave up 6 bases and J gave up 0 bases, with 13 bases separating them. The chain's CDR3 is CASRSGGLSTDTQYF. CDR3 DNA: TGTGCCAGCAGATCAGGTGGACTAAGCACAGATACGCAGTATTTT.

The V and J genes are TRBV28 and TRBJ2-5; 7 positions match TRBD2. V lost 3 bases and J lost 6; bases outside the gene matches: 4. Germline CDR1 and CDR2: MDHEN and SYDVKM. This CDR3 contains 13 residues. CDR3 coding DNA: TGTGCCAGCAGTTTGGGAGGGACGCAGACCCAGTACTTC. It encodes CASSLGGTQTQYF.

There are a few counts of this clonotype. The chain combines TRBV6-8 with TRBJ1-1; D perhaps matches TRBD1 (6 bases). Germline values: CDR1 MNHGY, CDR2 SAAAGT. With 5 bases removed from V and 1 base from J, the gap between germline ends came to 20 bases. This CDR3 contains 17 residues. DNA for the CDR3: TGTGCCAGCAGTCCCTCGGGGGGCCGGGCTCCGAACACTGAAGCTTTCTTT. Encoded protein: CASSPSGGRAPNTEAFF.

This clonotype was detected only a few times. DNA for the CDR3: TGTGCCACCAGCAGAGTGAGTGGGTTTCCGGAGACCCAGTACTTC. It codes for CATSRVSGFPETQYF. The genes are TRBV15 and TRBJ2-5; D is unresolved. From germline, CDR1 is LNHNV and CDR2 YYDKDF (reference sequence). Trimming shortened V by 1 base and J by 5 bases, and 14 bases separated the two germline ends. The CDR3 is 15 residues long.

This clonotype was found a few times. The rearrangement links TRBV6-2 or TRBV6-3 to TRBJ1-5; D perhaps matches TRBD1 (5 bases). Germline V lookup: CDR1 MNHEY, CDR2 SVGEGT. The CDR3 sequence is 15 residues long. V lost 6 bases to trimming and J lost 2 bases, with 14 bases between them. CDR3 nucleotide sequence: TGTGCCAGCAGGGTTCCAGGGTTTGGCAATCAGCCCCAGCATTTT. Its protein product is CASRVPGFGNQPQHF.

This clonotype was found a few times. The V and J genes are TRBV12-3 or TRBV12-4 and TRBJ2-1; 7 positions match TRBD1. This CDR3 comprises 20 residues. Trimming removed 5 bases from V and 3 bases from J; junction bases left unmatched: 22. The CDR3 protein is CASSRYRQGYLSVIYNEQFF. As DNA, the CDR3 is TGTGCCAGCAGTCGCTACCGACAGGGTTACCTTTCCGTTATCTACAATGAGCAGTTCTTC.

The chain joins TRBV6-2 or TRBV6-3 to TRBJ2-3; D call uncertain. CDR3 length: 16 amino acids. Germline V gene sequence: CDR1 MNHEY, CDR2 SVGEGT. V shed 6 bases and J shed 3 bases, with 19 bases lying between them. CDR3 coding DNA: TGTGCCAGCAGATCACCAAGGCGTGATGCGACAGATACGCAGTATTTT. Protein product: CASRSPRRDATDTQYF.

The chain links TRBV6-1 to TRBJ1-1, with D possibly matching TRBD1 (5 bases). The CDR3 is made up of 14 amino acids. V dropped 2 bases and J dropped 1 base, with 8 bases sitting between them. CDR1 MNHNS and CDR2 SASEGT come from the germline V gene. CDR3 sequence: CASSEIGGNTEAFF. In nucleotides, the CDR3 is TGTGCCAGCAGTGAAATTGGGGGGAACACTGAAGCTTTCTTT.

This clonotype showed up just a few times. The chain links TRBV12-3 or TRBV12-4 to TRBJ2-2, with D uncertain. The CDR3 loop spans 16 amino acids. Trimming took 1 base from V and 1 from J, leaving 10 bases between them. CDR3 sequence: CASSLERQVNTGELFF. The CDR3 nucleotides read TGTGCCAGCAGTTTAGAGAGGCAGGTGAACACCGGGGAGCTGTTTTTT.

J is TRBJ1-1 and V is TRBV4-1; a possible D gene is TRBD1 (6 bases). V was cut by 5 bases and J by 8 bases, with 15 bases left in between. Germline loops: CDR1 MGHRA, CDR2 YSYEKL. This CDR3 comprises 13 residues. CDR3 in amino acids: CASSRQGQMEAFF. The CDR3 DNA is TGCGCCAGCAGCAGGCAGGGGCAGATGGAAGCTTTCTTT.

The chain uses TRBV4-3 and TRBJ2-2; the D is unclear. Trimming stripped 4 bases from V and 6 bases from J, with 12 bases between. This CDR3 contains 14 residues. The germline V gene has CDR1 LGHNA and CDR2 YSLEER. The CDR3 here is CASSPGVRPGELFF. For the CDR3, the DNA is TGCGCCAGCAGCCCAGGCGTAAGACCCGGGGAGCTGTTTTTT.

This clonotype turned up a few times. The rearrangement joins TRBV28 to TRBJ2-7; a possible D gene is TRBD1 (7 bases). Per germline, CDR1 MDHEN and CDR2 SYDVKM. V lost 5 bases and J 2 bases, leaving 16 bases between the germline ends. The CDR3 has 15 amino acids. CDR3 nucleotides: TGTGCCAGCAGTCCCTCAACAGGGGAGGCCTACGAGCAGTACTTC. The encoded protein is CASSPSTGEAYEQYF.

This chain's CDR3 is CASSPPREAPSYNEQFF. CDR3 DNA: TGTGCCAGCAGCCCACCCAGAGAGGCTCCTTCCTACAATGAGCAGTTCTTC. This rearrangement joins TRBV7-9 to TRBJ2-1; D gene ambiguous. The CDR3 sequence is 17 residues long. V was clipped by 5 bases and J by 1 base, with 18 bases between them. Germline CDR1 reads SEHNR; CDR2 reads FQNEAQ (reference sequence).

V and J are TRBV4-2 and TRBJ1-6; D unresolved. The germline V and J ends were trimmed by 6 bases and 8 bases, with 14 bases remaining between them. There are 14 residues in the CDR3. Germline lookup yields CDR1 LGHNA and CDR2 YNFKEQ. The CDR3 DNA reads as TGTGCCAGCAGTATAGAGGGATCTGATTCACCCCTCCACTTT. Translation gives CASSIEGSDSPLHF.

This clonotype was seen a few times. The chain combines TRBV7-2 with TRBJ2-3; 7 nucleotides align to TRBD2. The V gene end was trimmed by 5 bases and the J gene end by 1 base; junction bases not matched to a gene: 18. From germline, CDR1 is SGHTA and CDR2 FQGNSA. CDR3 length: 19 amino acids. In nucleotides, the CDR3 is TGTGCCAGCAGCCCCCTCACTAGCGAACCTTTTCTTCGCACAGATACGCAGTATTTT. Amino acids: CASSPLTSEPFLRTDTQYF.

The chain recombines TRBV28 with TRBJ2-7; TRBD1 agrees at 7 bases. The germline V gene has CDR1 MDHEN and CDR2 SYDVKM. V lost 5 bases and J lost 2; bases outside the gene matches: 9. CDR3 length: 15 residues. CDR3: CASSPRTGIPYEQYF. The CDR3 coding sequence is TGTGCCAGCAGTCCCAGGACAGGAATACCCTACGAGCAGTACTTC.